These T cell receptor beta chains were read from a single sample in a study of blood T cell repertoires in COVID-19. This table comes from immunoSEQ multiplex PCR, and its TCRdb copy is limited to in-frame clones, with some not included. The sample yields around 400,000 clones, roughly 89% seen once. Material: PBMCs or T cells enriched from blood (not recorded which). The source of these receptors is a woman aged 30 to 39 who had recovered from COVID-19. Each CDR3 is given with its conserved first and last residue. The D gene is left open where the match is weak. Rows give clone size only sometimes, using once, few, many, or a class for an expanded clone.

V gene: TRBV5-1
D gene: NA
J gene: TRBJ1-2
clone size: NA
CDR3 protein: CASSLVKETSRDYGYTF
CDR3 DNA: TGCGCCAGCAGCTTGGTGAAGGAGACTTCTCGGGACTATGGCTACACCTTC

V gene: TRBV4-2
D gene: TRBD1
J gene: TRBJ1-5
clone size: NA
CDR3 protein: CASSPNPKPGQAHQPQHF
CDR3 DNA: TGTGCCAGCAGCCCCAATCCAAAACCGGGACAGGCGCATCAGCCCCAGCATTTT

V gene: TRBV28
D gene: TRBD2
J gene: TRBJ2-3
clone size: NA
CDR3 protein: CASRDFAGGPTDTQYF
CDR3 DNA: TGTGCCAGCAGGGACTTTGCGGGAGGGCCTACAGATACGCAGTATTTT

V gene: TRBV19
D gene: TRBD1
J gene: TRBJ2-7
clone size: NA
CDR3 protein: CASSIVAGQGTLFSYEQYF
CDR3 DNA: TGTGCCAGTAGTATAGTCGCGGGACAGGGGACGTTATTCTCCTACGAGCAGTACTTC

V gene: TRBV3-1/TRBV3-2
D gene: NA
J gene: TRBJ1-4
clone size: once
CDR3 protein: CASSRDMNEKLFF
CDR3 DNA: TGTGCCAGCAGCAGGGACATGAATGAAAAACTGTTTTTT

V gene: TRBV4-3
D gene: TRBD1
J gene: TRBJ2-5
clone size: NA
CDR3 protein: CASSQDRGLAETQYF
CDR3 DNA: TGCGCCAGCAGCCAAGACAGGGGGCTAGCAGAGACCCAGTACTTC

V gene: TRBV5-1
D gene: NA
J gene: TRBJ2-7
clone size: few
CDR3 protein: CASSLGTGKSYEQYF
CDR3 DNA: TGCGCCAGCAGCTTGGGCACGGGGAAAAGCTACGAGCAGTACTTC

V gene: TRBV19
D gene: TRBD2
J gene: TRBJ2-3
clone size: once
CDR3 protein: CASSIVGRGSTDTQYF
CDR3 DNA: TGTGCCAGTAGTATAGTTGGGCGGGGGAGCACAGATACGCAGTATTTT

V gene: TRBV7-2
D gene: TRBD2
J gene: TRBJ2-1
clone size: NA
CDR3 protein: CASSLGGGASGAYNEQFF
CDR3 DNA: TGTGCCAGCAGCTTAGGAGGAGGGGCTAGCGGGGCCTACAATGAGCAGTTCTTC

V gene: TRBV7-2
D gene: NA
J gene: TRBJ1-2
clone size: NA
CDR3 protein: CASSLVTGNYGYTF
CDR3 DNA: TGTGCCAGCAGCTTAGTGACGGGGAACTATGGCTACACCTTC

V gene: TRBV10-3
D gene: NA
J gene: TRBJ1-5
clone size: NA
CDR3 protein: CAIRTDNNQPQHF
CDR3 DNA: TGTGCCATCAGGACAGATAACAATCAGCCCCAGCATTTT

V gene: TRBV19
D gene: NA
J gene: TRBJ1-1
clone size: NA
CDR3 protein: CASSIGQRNTEAFF
CDR3 DNA: TGTGCCAGTAGTATCGGACAGCGGAACACTGAAGCTTTCTTT

V gene: TRBV15
D gene: NA
J gene: TRBJ1-1
clone size: NA
CDR3 protein: CATSTRGLNTEAFF
CDR3 DNA: TGTGCCACCAGCACGAGGGGGTTAAACACTGAAGCTTTCTTT

V gene: TRBV7-2
D gene: TRBD2
J gene: TRBJ2-1
clone size: NA
CDR3 protein: CASRRLAGDEQFF
CDR3 DNA: TGTGCCAGCAGAAGACTAGCAGGCGATGAGCAGTTCTTC

V gene: TRBV11-2
D gene: TRBD1
J gene: TRBJ2-7
clone size: NA
CDR3 protein: CASSLGDSSYEQYF
CDR3 DNA: TGTGCCAGCAGCTTAGGGGACAGTTCCTACGAGCAGTACTTC

V gene: TRBV4-3
D gene: TRBD2
J gene: TRBJ2-1
clone size: NA
CDR3 protein: CASSPNTPWGAGGTYNEQFF
CDR3 DNA: TGCGCCAGCAGCCCGAACACCCCTTGGGGAGCGGGGGGGACCTACAATGAGCAGTTCTTC

V gene: TRBV28
D gene: NA
J gene: TRBJ1-1
clone size: NA
CDR3 protein: CASSRQSEAFF
CDR3 DNA: TGTGCCAGCAGTCGACAGTCTGAAGCTTTCTTT

V gene: TRBV27
D gene: NA
J gene: TRBJ2-7
clone size: NA
CDR3 protein: CASSRAGLPYEQYF
CDR3 DNA: TGTGCCAGTTCACGTGCGGGGTTACCCTACGAGCAGTACTTC

V gene: TRBV10-1
D gene: NA
J gene: TRBJ2-3
clone size: NA
CDR3 protein: CASSVDSRLITDTQYF
CDR3 DNA: TGCGCCAGCAGTGTGGACAGCCGCCTAATCACAGATACGCAGTATTTT

V gene: TRBV3-1/TRBV3-2
D gene: NA
J gene: TRBJ2-3
clone size: NA
CDR3 protein: CASSQGGSFTDTQYF
CDR3 DNA: TGTGCCAGCAGCCAAGGCGGGTCTTTCACAGATACGCAGTATTTT

V gene: TRBV2
D gene: NA
J gene: TRBJ1-3
clone size: NA
CDR3 protein: CASRTGGDTIYF
CDR3 DNA: TGTGCCAGCAGGACCGGAGGAGACACCATATATTTT

V gene: TRBV28
D gene: NA
J gene: TRBJ1-5
clone size: NA
CDR3 protein: CASSSRQPQHF
CDR3 DNA: TGTGCCAGCAGTTCCAGACAGCCCCAGCATTTT

V gene: TRBV28
D gene: TRBD1
J gene: TRBJ1-2
clone size: NA
CDR3 protein: CASRTIRTGTGYGYTF
CDR3 DNA: TGTGCCAGCAGGACGATTCGGACAGGGACGGGCTATGGCTACACCTTC

V gene: TRBV4-1
D gene: TRBD1
J gene: TRBJ2-7
clone size: NA
CDR3 protein: CASSGGGTGAYEQYF
CDR3 DNA: TGCGCCAGCAGCGGGGGAGGGACAGGGGCCTACGAGCAGTACTTC

V gene: TRBV27
D gene: NA
J gene: TRBJ1-1
clone size: NA
CDR3 protein: CASSWGRGQLNTEAFF
CDR3 DNA: TGTGCCAGCAGTTGGGGGAGGGGACAACTCAACACTGAAGCTTTCTTT

V gene: TRBV7-9
D gene: NA
J gene: TRBJ1-1
clone size: NA
CDR3 protein: CASSLVPSTEAFF
CDR3 DNA: TGTGCCAGCAGCTTAGTCCCTAGCACTGAAGCTTTCTTT

V gene: TRBV11-2
D gene: TRBD1
J gene: TRBJ2-7
clone size: many
CDR3 protein: CASSDGTVPSYEQYF
CDR3 DNA: TGTGCCAGCAGCGATGGGACAGTGCCATCCTACGAGCAGTACTTC

V gene: TRBV6-1
D gene: TRBD1
J gene: TRBJ1-5
clone size: once
CDR3 protein: CASSGATGFGNQPQHF
CDR3 DNA: TGTGCCAGCAGTGGGGCGACAGGGTTCGGCAATCAGCCCCAGCATTTT

V gene: TRBV4-1
D gene: NA
J gene: TRBJ2-7
clone size: NA
CDR3 protein: CASSQGETLYEQYF
CDR3 DNA: TGCGCCAGCAGCCAAGGGGAGACCCTTTACGAGCAGTACTTC

V gene: TRBV11-3
D gene: NA
J gene: TRBJ2-2
clone size: NA
CDR3 protein: CASSLGPLEGWGTGELFF
CDR3 DNA: TGTGCCAGCAGCTTAGGCCCTCTGGAGGGATGGGGGACCGGGGAGCTGTTTTTT

V gene: TRBV29-1
D gene: NA
J gene: TRBJ1-1
clone size: NA
CDR3 protein: CSVERRTPNTEAFF
CDR3 DNA: TGCAGCGTTGAACGGCGGACTCCGAACACTGAAGCTTTCTTT

V gene: TRBV2
D gene: NA
J gene: TRBJ1-5
clone size: NA
CDR3 protein: CASSYPGGRTNQPQHF
CDR3 DNA: TGTGCCAGCAGTTACCCAGGTGGACGGACAAATCAGCCCCAGCATTTT

V gene: TRBV19
D gene: TRBD2
J gene: TRBJ2-7
clone size: NA
CDR3 protein: CASSIGGRAAYEQYF
CDR3 DNA: TGTGCCAGTAGTATAGGGGGGAGGGCCGCATACGAGCAGTACTTC

V gene: TRBV27
D gene: TRBD2
J gene: TRBJ2-1
clone size: NA
CDR3 protein: CASSTRLAGAREQFF
CDR3 DNA: TGTGCCAGCAGTACCAGACTAGCGGGAGCTAGAGAGCAGTTCTTC

V gene: TRBV4-1
D gene: TRBD2
J gene: TRBJ2-1
clone size: NA
CDR3 protein: CASSQSGSYNEQFF
CDR3 DNA: TGCGCCAGCAGCCAGAGCGGGAGTTACAATGAGCAGTTCTTC

V gene: TRBV29-1
D gene: NA
J gene: TRBJ1-3
clone size: NA
CDR3 protein: CSVEDRVRNTIYF
CDR3 DNA: TGCAGCGTTGAAGACAGGGTTAGAAACACCATATATTTT

V gene: TRBV4-1
D gene: NA
J gene: TRBJ1-2
clone size: NA
CDR3 protein: CASSQLIQGSKKGGYTF
CDR3 DNA: TGCGCCAGCAGCCAGCTAATCCAGGGATCCAAAAAGGGGGGCTACACCTTC

V gene: TRBV7-9
D gene: NA
J gene: TRBJ1-5
clone size: NA
CDR3 protein: CASSLGGYNQPQHF
CDR3 DNA: TGTGCCAGCAGCTTAGGAGGCTATAATCAGCCCCAGCATTTT

V gene: TRBV9
D gene: NA
J gene: TRBJ1-4
clone size: NA
CDR3 protein: CASTRGSTSATNEKLFF
CDR3 DNA: TGTGCCAGCACCCGAGGCTCCACGAGTGCAACTAATGAAAAACTGTTTTTT

V gene: TRBV3-1/TRBV3-2
D gene: NA
J gene: TRBJ1-3
clone size: NA
CDR3 protein: CASSQGGDGNTIYF
CDR3 DNA: TGTGCCAGCAGCCAAGGGGGGGACGGAAACACCATATATTTT

V gene: TRBV4-2
D gene: TRBD1
J gene: TRBJ1-2
clone size: NA
CDR3 protein: CASSPEQGWDYGYTF
CDR3 DNA: TGTGCCAGCAGCCCCGAACAGGGGTGGGACTATGGCTACACCTTC

V gene: TRBV29-1
D gene: TRBD1
J gene: TRBJ1-2
clone size: NA
CDR3 protein: CSVFDRGRLGNGYTF
CDR3 DNA: TGCAGCGTTTTCGACAGGGGGCGCCTCGGGAATGGCTACACCTTC

V gene: TRBV11-2
D gene: TRBD1
J gene: TRBJ2-7
clone size: once
CDR3 protein: CASSLDLGQGFYEQYF
CDR3 DNA: TGTGCCAGCAGCTTAGATCTTGGACAGGGGTTTTATGAGCAGTACTTC

V gene: TRBV24-1
D gene: TRBD1
J gene: TRBJ1-1
clone size: NA
CDR3 protein: CAIDRGEDTEAFF
CDR3 DNA: TGTGCCATAGACAGGGGGGAGGACACTGAAGCTTTCTTT

V gene: TRBV7-9
D gene: NA
J gene: TRBJ1-6
clone size: NA
CDR3 protein: CASSFPPGSYNSPLHF
CDR3 DNA: TGTGCCAGCAGCTTCCCGCCGGGCTCCTATAATTCACCCCTCCACTTT

V gene: TRBV27
D gene: TRBD2
J gene: TRBJ2-7
clone size: NA
CDR3 protein: CASSLTGGAYEQYF
CDR3 DNA: TGTGCCAGCAGTTTAACGGGAGGTGCCTACGAGCAGTACTTC

V gene: TRBV9
D gene: TRBD1
J gene: TRBJ1-2
clone size: NA
CDR3 protein: CASSAGQGNYGYTF
CDR3 DNA: TGTGCCAGCAGCGCAGGACAGGGCAACTATGGCTACACCTTC